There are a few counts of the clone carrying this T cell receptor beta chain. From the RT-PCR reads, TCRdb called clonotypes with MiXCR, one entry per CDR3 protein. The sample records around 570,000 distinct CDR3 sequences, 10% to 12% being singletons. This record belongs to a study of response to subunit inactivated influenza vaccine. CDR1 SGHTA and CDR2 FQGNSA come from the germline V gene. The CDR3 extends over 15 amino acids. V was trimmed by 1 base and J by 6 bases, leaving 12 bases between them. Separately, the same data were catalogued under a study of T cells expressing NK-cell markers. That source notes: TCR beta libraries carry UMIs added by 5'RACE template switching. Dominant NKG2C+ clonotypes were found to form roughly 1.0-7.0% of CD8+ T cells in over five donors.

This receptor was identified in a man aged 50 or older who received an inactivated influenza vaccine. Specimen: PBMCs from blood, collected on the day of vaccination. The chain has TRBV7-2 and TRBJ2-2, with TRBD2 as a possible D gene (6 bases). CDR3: CASSLVAGHAGELFF. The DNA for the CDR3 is TGTGCCAGCAGCTTAGTTGCGGGGCATGCCGGGGAGCTGTTTTTT. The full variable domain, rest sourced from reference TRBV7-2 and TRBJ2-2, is GAGVSQSPSNKVTEKGKDVELRCDPISGHTALYWYRQSLGQGLEFLIYFQGNSAPDKSGLPSDRFSAERTGGSVSTLTIQRTQQEDSAVYLCASSLVAGHAGELFFGEGSRLTVL.